The sequence of this T cell receptor (beta chain) was determined in a study of early T cells in non-severe SARS-CoV-2 infection. Study information: The authors sequenced bulk RNA from unsorted whole blood, leaving chains unpaired. Findings of the study overall: A preference for anti-spike CD8 responses marked VDJdb matching, which missed private and CD4 specificities.

Individual cDNA molecules were tagged with unique molecular identifiers, the study reported. TCRdb reanalysed the 5' RACE reads using MiXCR and keeps one entry per CDR3 protein. The data hold over 75,000 distinct CDR3 sequences, with less than 15% observed a single time. V trimming: 2 bases; J trimming: 5 bases; junction bases outside the gene matches: 24. Germline CDR1 is MRHNA and CDR2 is SNTAGT. This CDR3 is built from 21 residues. Points on this clonotype: The antigen is undetermined.

The source material was whole blood. The TCR comes from an adult who was a healthcare worker with PCR-confirmed SARS-CoV-2 infection or an uninfected control (not recorded which). The chain is built from TRBV6-4 and TRBJ1-5; 7 positions agree with TRBD1. The CDR3 nucleotides read TGTGCCAGCAGTGACGAACCGGAAAACAATACAGGGGTTTTTGGTGATCAGCCCCAGCATTTT. Translated, it gives CASSDEPENNTGVFGDQPQHF.